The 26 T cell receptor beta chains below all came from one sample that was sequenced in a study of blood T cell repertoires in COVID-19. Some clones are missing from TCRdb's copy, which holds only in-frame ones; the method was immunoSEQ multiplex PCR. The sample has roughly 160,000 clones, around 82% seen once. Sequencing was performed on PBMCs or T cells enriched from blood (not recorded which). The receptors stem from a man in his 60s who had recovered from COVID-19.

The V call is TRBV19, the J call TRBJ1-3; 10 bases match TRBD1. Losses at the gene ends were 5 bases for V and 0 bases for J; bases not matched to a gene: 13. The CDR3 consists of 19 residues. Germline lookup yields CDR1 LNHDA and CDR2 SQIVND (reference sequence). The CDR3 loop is CASSPDRGLQLISGNTIYF. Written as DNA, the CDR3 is TGTGCCAGTAGTCCCGACAGGGGGCTACAACTCATCTCTGGAAACACCATATATTTT. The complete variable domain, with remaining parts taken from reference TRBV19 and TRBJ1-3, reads DGGITQSPKYLFRKEGQNVTLSCEQNLNHDAMYWYRQDPGQGLRLIYYSQIVNDFQKGDIAEGYSVSREKKESFPLTVTSAQKNPTAFYLCASSPDRGLQLISGNTIYFGEGSWLTVV.

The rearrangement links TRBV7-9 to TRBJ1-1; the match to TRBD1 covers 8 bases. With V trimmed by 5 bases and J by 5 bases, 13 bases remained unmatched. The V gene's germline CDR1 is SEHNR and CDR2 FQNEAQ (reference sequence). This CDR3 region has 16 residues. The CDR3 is CASSQGQGPAGTEAFF. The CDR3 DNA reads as TGTGCCAGCAGCCAAGGACAGGGCCCGGCGGGGACTGAAGCTTTCTTT.

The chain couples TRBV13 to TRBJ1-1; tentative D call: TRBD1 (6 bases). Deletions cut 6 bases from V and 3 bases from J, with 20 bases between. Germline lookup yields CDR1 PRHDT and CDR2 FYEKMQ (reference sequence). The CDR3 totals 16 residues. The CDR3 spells CASSPRRGAGDTEAFF. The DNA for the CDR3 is TGTGCCAGCAGTCCACGGCGGGGGGCTGGGGACACTGAAGCTTTCTTT.

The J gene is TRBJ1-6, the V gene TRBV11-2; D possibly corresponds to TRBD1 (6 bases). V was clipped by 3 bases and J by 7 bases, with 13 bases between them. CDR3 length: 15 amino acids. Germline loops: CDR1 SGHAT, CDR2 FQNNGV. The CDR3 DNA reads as TGTGCCAGCAGCTTGCTGGGGGCGCAGAATTCACCCCTCCACTTT. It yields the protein CASSLLGAQNSPLHF.

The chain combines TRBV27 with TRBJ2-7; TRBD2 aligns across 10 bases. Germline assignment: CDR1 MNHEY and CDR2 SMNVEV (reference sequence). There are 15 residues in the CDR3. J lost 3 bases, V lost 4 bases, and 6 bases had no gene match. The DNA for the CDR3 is TGTGCCAGCAGTTCCCGTCTAGCGGGGGACTACGAGCAGTACTTC. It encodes CASSSRLAGDYEQYF.

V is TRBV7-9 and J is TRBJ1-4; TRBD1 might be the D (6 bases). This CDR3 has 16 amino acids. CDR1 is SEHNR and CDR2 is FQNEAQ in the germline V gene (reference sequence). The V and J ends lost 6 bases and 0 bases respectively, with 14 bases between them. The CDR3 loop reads CASRPGTSATNEKLFF. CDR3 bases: TGTGCCAGCAGGCCCGGGACATCTGCAACTAATGAAAAACTGTTTTTT. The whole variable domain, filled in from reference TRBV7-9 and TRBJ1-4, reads DTGVSQNPRHKITKRGQNVTFRCDPISEHNRLYWYRQTLGQGPEFLTYFQNEAQLEKSRLLSDRFSAERPKGSFSTLEIQRTEQGDSAMYLCASRPGTSATNEKLFFGSGTQLSVL.

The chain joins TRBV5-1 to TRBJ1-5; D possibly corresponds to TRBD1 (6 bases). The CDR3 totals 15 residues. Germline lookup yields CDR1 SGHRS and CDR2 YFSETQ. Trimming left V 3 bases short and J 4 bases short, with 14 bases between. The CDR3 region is CASSSRPGQNQPQHF. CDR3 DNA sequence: TGCGCCAGCAGCTCGCGACCGGGACAAAATCAGCCCCAGCATTTT.

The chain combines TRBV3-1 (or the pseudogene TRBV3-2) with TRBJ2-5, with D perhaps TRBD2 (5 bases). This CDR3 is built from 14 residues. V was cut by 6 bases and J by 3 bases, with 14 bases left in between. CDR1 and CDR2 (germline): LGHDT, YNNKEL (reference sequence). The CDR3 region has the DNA TGTGCCAGCAGACCCCACCGGGGAGAAGAGACCCAGTACTTC. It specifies CASRPHRGEETQYF.

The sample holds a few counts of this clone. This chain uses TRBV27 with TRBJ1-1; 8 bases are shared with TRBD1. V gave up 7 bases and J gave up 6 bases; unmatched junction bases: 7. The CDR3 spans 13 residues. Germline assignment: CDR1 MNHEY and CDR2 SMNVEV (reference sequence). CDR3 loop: CASNQQGEAEAFF. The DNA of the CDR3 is TGTGCCAGCAATCAACAGGGGGAGGCTGAAGCTTTCTTT.

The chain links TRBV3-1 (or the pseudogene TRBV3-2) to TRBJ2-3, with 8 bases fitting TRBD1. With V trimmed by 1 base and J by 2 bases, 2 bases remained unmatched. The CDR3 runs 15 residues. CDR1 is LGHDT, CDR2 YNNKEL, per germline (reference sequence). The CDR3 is CASSQAQGATDTQYF. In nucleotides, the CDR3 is TGTGCCAGCAGCCAAGCCCAGGGGGCCACAGATACGCAGTATTTT.

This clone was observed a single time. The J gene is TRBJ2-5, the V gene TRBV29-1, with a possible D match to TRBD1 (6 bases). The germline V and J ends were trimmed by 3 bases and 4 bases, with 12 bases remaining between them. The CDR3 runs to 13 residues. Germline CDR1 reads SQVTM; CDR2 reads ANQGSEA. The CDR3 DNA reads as TGCAGCGTTGATATGGCCAGGGGAGAGACCCAGTACTTC. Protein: CSVDMARGETQYF.

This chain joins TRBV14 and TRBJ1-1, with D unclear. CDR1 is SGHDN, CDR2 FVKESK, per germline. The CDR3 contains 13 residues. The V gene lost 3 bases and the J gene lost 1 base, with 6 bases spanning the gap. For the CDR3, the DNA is TGTGCCAGCAGCCAGTTTCGGAACACTGAAGCTTTCTTT. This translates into CASSQFRNTEAFF.

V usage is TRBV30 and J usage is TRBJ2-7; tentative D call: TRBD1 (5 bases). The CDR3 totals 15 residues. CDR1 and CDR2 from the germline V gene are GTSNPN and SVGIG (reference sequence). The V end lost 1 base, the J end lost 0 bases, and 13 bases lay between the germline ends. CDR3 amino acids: CAWSGHRQSSYEQYF. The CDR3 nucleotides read TGTGCCTGGAGTGGCCACAGACAGAGCTCCTACGAGCAGTACTTC. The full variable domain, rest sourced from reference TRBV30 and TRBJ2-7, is SQTIHQWPATLVQPVGSPLSLECTVEGTSNPNLYWYRQAAGRGLQLLFYSVGIGQISSEVPQNLSASRPQDRQFILSSKKLLLSDSGFYLCAWSGHRQSSYEQYFGPGTRLTVT.

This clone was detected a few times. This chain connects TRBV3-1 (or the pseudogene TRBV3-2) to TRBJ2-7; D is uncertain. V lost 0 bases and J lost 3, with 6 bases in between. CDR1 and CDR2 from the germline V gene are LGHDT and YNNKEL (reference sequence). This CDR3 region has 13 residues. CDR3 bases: TGTGCCAGCAGCCAAGACTTCGGCTACGAGCAGTACTTC. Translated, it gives CASSQDFGYEQYF.

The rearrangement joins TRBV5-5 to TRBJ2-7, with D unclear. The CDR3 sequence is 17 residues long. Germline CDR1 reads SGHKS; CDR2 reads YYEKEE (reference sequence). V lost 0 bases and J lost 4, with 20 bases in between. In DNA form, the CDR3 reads TGTGCCAGCAGCTTGGGGCCCGCAGGATCCCAAGCTTACGAGCAGTACTTC. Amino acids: CASSLGPAGSQAYEQYF.

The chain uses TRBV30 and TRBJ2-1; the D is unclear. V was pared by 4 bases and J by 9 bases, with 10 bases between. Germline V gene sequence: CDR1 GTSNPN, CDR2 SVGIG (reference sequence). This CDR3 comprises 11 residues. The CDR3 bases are TGTGCCTGGAAAAGAGATATTGAGCAGTTCTTC. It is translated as CAWKRDIEQFF.

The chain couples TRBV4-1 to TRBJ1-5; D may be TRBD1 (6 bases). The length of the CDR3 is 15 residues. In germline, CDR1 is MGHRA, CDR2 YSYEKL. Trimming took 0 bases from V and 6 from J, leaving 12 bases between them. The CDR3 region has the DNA TGCGCCAGCAGCCAAGATAGGAACAGGGCTCAGCCCCAGCATTTT. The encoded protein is CASSQDRNRAQPQHF.

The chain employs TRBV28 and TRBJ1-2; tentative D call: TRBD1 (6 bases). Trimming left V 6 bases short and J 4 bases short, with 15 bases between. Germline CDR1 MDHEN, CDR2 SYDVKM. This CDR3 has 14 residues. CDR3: CASSSGQLIYGYTF. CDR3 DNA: TGTGCCAGCAGCTCCGGACAGCTTATCTATGGCTACACCTTC.

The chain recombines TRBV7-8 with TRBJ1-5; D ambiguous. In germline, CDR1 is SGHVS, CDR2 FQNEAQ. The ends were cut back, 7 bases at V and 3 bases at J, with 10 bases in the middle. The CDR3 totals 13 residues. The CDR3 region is CASTSGYNQPQHF. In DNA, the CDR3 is TGTGCCAGCACGTCCGGGTACAATCAGCCCCAGCATTTT.

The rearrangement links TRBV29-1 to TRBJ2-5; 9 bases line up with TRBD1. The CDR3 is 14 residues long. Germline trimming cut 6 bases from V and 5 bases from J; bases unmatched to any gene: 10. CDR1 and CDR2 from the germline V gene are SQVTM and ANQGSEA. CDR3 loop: CSVSSGTGWETQYF. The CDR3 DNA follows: TGCAGCGTGAGTTCCGGGACAGGGTGGGAGACCCAGTACTTC.

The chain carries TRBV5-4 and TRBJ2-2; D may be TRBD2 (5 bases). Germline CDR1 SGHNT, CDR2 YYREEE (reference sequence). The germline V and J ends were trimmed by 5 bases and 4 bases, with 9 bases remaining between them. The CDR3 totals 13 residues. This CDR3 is CASRLDPTGELFF. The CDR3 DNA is TGTGCCAGCAGACTAGACCCCACCGGGGAGCTGTTTTTT.

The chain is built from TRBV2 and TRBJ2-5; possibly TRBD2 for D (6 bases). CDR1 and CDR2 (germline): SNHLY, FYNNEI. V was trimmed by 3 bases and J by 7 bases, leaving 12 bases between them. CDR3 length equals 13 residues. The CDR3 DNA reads TGTGCCAGCAGTGAGGACCTGGGAGGGACCCAGTACTTC. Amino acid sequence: CASSEDLGGTQYF.

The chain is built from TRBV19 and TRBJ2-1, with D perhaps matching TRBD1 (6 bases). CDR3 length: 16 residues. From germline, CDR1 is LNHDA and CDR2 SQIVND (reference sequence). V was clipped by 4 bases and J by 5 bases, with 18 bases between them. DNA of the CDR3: TGTGCCAGTAGTACACCCAGGGGCAGTGGGGACAATGAGCAGTTCTTC. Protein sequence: CASSTPRGSGDNEQFF.

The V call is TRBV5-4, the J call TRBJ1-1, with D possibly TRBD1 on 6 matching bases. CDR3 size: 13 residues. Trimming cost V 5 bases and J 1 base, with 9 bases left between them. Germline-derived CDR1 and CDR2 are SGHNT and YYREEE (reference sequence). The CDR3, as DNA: TGTGCCAGCAGTATGACAGGGAACACTGAAGCTTTCTTT. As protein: CASSMTGNTEAFF.

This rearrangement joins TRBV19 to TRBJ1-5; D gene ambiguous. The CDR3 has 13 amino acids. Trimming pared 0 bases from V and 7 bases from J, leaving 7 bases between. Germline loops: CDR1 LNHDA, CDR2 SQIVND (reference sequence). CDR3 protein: CASSIDREQPQHF. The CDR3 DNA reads TGTGCCAGTAGTATAGATCGGGAACAGCCCCAGCATTTT.

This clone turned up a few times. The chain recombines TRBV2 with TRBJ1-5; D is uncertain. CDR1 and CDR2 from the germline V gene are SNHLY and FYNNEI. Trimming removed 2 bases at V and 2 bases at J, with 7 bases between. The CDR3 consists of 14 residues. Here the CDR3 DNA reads TGTGCCAGCAGTGAAAGGCAGGGCAATCAGCCCCAGCATTTT. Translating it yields CASSERQGNQPQHF. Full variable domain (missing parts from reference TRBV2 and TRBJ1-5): EPEVTQTPSHQVTQMGQEVILRCVPISNHLYFYWYRQILGQKVEFLVSFYNNEISEKSEIFDDQFSVERPDGSNFTLKIRSTKLEDSAMYFCASSERQGNQPQHFGDGTRLSIL.